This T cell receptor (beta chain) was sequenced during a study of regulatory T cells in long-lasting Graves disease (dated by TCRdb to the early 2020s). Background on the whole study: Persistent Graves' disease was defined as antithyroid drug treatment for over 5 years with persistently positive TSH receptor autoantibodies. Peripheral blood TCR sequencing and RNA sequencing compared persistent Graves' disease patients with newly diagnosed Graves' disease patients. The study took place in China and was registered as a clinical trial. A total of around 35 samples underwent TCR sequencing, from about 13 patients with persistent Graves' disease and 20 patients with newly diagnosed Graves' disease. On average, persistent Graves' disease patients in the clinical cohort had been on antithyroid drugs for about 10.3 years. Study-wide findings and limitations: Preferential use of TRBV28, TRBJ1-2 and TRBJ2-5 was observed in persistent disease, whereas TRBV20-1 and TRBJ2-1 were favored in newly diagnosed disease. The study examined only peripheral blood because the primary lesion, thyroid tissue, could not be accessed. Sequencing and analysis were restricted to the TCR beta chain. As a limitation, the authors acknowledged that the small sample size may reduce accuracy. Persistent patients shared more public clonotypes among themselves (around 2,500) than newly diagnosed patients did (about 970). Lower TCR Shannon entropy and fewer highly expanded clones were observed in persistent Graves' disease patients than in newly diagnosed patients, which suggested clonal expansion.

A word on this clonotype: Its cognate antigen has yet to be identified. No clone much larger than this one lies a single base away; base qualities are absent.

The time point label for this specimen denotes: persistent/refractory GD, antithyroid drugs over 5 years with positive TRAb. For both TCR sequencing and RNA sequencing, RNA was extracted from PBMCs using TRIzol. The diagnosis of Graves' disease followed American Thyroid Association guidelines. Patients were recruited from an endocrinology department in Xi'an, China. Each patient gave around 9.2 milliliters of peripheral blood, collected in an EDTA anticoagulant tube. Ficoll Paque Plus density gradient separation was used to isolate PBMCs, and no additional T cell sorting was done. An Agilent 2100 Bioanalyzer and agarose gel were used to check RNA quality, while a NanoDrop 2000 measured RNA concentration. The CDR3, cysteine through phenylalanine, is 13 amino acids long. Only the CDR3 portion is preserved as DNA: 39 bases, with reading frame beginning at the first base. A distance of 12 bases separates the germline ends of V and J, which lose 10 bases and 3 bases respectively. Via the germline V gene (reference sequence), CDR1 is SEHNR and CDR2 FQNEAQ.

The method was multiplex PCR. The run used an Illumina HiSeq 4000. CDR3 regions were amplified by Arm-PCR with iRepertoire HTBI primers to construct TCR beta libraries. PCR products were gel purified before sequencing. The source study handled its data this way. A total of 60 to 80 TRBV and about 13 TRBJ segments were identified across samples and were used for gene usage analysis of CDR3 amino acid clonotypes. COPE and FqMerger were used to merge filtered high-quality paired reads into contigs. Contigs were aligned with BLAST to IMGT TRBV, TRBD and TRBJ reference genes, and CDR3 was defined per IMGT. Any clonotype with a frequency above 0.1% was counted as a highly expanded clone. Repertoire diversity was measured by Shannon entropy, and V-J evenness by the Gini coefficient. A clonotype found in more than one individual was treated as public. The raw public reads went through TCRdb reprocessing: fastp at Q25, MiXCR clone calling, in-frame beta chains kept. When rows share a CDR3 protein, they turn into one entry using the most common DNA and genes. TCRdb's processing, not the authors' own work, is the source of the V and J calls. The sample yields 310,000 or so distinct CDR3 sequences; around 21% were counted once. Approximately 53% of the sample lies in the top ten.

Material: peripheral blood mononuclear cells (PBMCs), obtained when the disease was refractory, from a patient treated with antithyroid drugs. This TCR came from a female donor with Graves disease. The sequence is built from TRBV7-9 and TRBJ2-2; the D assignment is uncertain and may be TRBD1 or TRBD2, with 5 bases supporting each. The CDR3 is CAILWGYTGELFF. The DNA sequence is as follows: TGTGCCATCCTCTGGGGGTACACCGGGGAGCTGTTTTTT.